The 8 T cell receptor beta chains below were found in one sample sequenced in a study of blood T cell repertoires in COVID-19. TCRdb's copy holds only in-frame clones and misses some; the assay was immunoSEQ multiplex PCR. The data contain more than 200,000 clones, about nine tenths of them singletons. Sequences were obtained from peripheral blood. Receptors were obtained from a man older than 75 with acute or convalescent COVID-19.

This rearrangement joins TRBV10-2 to TRBJ1-5; D perhaps matches TRBD1 (5 bases). The CDR3 loop spans 15 amino acids. V lost 0 bases to trimming and J lost 5 bases, with 11 bases between them. Germline V gene sequence: CDR1 WSHSY, CDR2 SAAADI. CDR3 protein: CASSESWGEHQPQHF. Here the CDR3 DNA reads TGCGCCAGCAGTGAGTCGTGGGGGGAGCATCAGCCCCAGCATTTT.

The rearrangement links TRBV7-9 to TRBJ1-3; D may be TRBD1 (5 bases). There are 15 residues in the CDR3. Per the germline V gene, CDR1 is SEHNR and CDR2 is FQNEAQ (reference sequence). Trimming cost V 4 bases and J 5 bases, with 15 bases left between them. The chain's CDR3 is CASSSNREGRNTIYF. The CDR3 DNA follows: TGTGCCAGCAGCTCAAACCGGGAGGGGAGAAACACCATATATTTT. Looking up the rest from reference TRBV7-9 and TRBJ1-3 gives the full variable domain: DTGVSQNPRHKITKRGQNVTFRCDPISEHNRLYWYRQTLGQGPEFLTYFQNEAQLEKSRLLSDRFSAERPKGSFSTLEIQRTEQGDSAMYLCASSSNREGRNTIYFGEGSWLTVV.

The V call is TRBV9, the J call TRBJ1-6; TRBD1 matches at 7 bases. V was pared by 3 bases and J by 10 bases, with 13 bases of the junction left unmatched. Germline V gene data show CDR1 as SGDLS and CDR2 as YYNGEE. This CDR3 is built from 16 residues. This chain's CDR3 is CASSATGATSYSPLHF. In nucleotides, the CDR3 is TGTGCCAGCAGCGCCACAGGGGCGACGAGTTACTCACCCCTCCACTTT.

Points on this clone: The junction departs from germline at one end; a sequencing error may be responsible. The rearrangement links TRBV7-2 to TRBJ2-5, with 11 bases matching TRBD2. The germline gives CDR1 SGHTA, CDR2 FQGNSA. The CDR3 has 13 amino acids. CDR3 loop: CASSLAGGETQYF. The CDR3 DNA reads TGTGCCAGCAGCCTAGCGGGAGGAGAGACCCAGTACTTC.

The chain joins TRBV3-1 (or the pseudogene TRBV3-2) to TRBJ2-3; TRBD1 might be the D (6 bases). The CDR3 spans 15 residues. V was trimmed by 3 bases and J by 0 bases, leaving 10 bases between them. Germline CDR1 is LGHDT and CDR2 is YNNKEL (reference sequence). The CDR3 is CASSHDRQSTDTQYF. CDR3 sequence (DNA): TGTGCCAGCAGCCACGACAGGCAAAGCACAGATACGCAGTATTTT.

This clone appeared a single time. The CDR3, as DNA: TGTGCCAGTAGTACCCCACTAGCGGGAGACCCAGATACGCAGTATTTT. Translating gives CASSTPLAGDPDTQYF. The genes are TRBV19 and TRBJ2-3; TRBD2 matches 11 bases. Germline V lookup: CDR1 LNHDA, CDR2 SQIVND (reference sequence). V was pared by 4 bases and J by 4 bases, with 7 bases of the junction left unmatched. The CDR3 has 16 residues.

This clone was counted between two and nine times. V is TRBV24-1 and J is TRBJ2-2; TRBD1 matches at 7 bases. J gave up 3 bases and V 7 bases, and 4 bases lay outside the gene matches. The V gene's germline CDR1 is KGHDR and CDR2 SFDVKD. The CDR3 has 14 residues. The CDR3 region has the DNA TGTGCCACCAGGGGGACAGAATACACCGGGGAGCTGTTTTTT. Protein sequence: CATRGTEYTGELFF.

The chain is built from TRBV7-3 and TRBJ2-1; 11 bases map to TRBD2. The CDR3 has 14 residues. Germline assignment: CDR1 SGHTA and CDR2 FQGTGA. V was clipped by 6 bases and J by 9 bases; unmatched bases: 7. This chain's CDR3 is CASRLAGGASEQFF. CDR3 nucleotide sequence: TGTGCCAGCAGGCTAGCGGGAGGAGCGAGTGAGCAGTTCTTC.